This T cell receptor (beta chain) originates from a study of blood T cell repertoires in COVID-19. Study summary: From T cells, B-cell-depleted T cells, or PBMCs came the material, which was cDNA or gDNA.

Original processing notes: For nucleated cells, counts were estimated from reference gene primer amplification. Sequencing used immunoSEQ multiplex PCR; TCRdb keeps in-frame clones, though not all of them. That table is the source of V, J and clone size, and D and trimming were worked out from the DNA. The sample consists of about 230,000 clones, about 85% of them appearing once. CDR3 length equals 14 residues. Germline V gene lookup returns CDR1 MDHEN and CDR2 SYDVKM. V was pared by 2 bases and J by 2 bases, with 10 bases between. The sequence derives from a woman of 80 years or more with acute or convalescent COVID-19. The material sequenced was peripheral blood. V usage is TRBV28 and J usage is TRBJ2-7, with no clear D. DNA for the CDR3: TGTGCCAGCAGTTTAGCCACAGCAACCTACGAGCAGTACTTC. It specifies CASSLATATYEQYF.